What follows are 11 T cell receptor beta chains derived from one specimen sequenced in a study of blood T cell repertoires in COVID-19. Libraries were prepared by immunoSEQ multiplex PCR; TCRdb keeps only in-frame clonotypes and omits some of them. The sample carries 60,000 to 70,000 clones, 60% to 75% recorded once. Sequenced input: peripheral blood. Receptors were obtained from a woman older than 75 with acute or convalescent COVID-19.

The V gene is TRBV19, the J gene TRBJ1-1; 7 bases agree with TRBD1. Per the germline V gene, CDR1 is LNHDA and CDR2 is SQIVND (reference sequence). Losses at the gene ends were 4 bases for V and 4 bases for J; bases not matched to a gene: 6. This CDR3 is 14 amino acids long. CDR3 bases: TGTGCCAGTAGTACCGACAGGGTTGGCACTGAAGCTTTCTTT. Translating gives CASSTDRVGTEAFF. Full variable domain (outside the CDR3, taken from reference TRBV19 and TRBJ1-1): DGGITQSPKYLFRKEGQNVTLSCEQNLNHDAMYWYRQDPGQGLRLIYYSQIVNDFQKGDIAEGYSVSREKKESFPLTVTSAQKNPTAFYLCASSTDRVGTEAFFGQGTRLTVV.

The rearrangement links TRBV7-9 to TRBJ2-1; TRBD1 agrees at 8 bases. Germline trimming cut 3 bases from V and 8 bases from J; bases unmatched to any gene: 12. Germline loops: CDR1 SEHNR, CDR2 FQNEAQ (reference sequence). The CDR3 is made up of 16 amino acids. In DNA form, the CDR3 reads TGTGCCAGCAGCTTTAGGACAGGGACGACTGGCCATGAGCAGTTCTTC. Its protein product is CASSFRTGTTGHEQFF. Full variable domain (remainder filled in from reference TRBV7-9 and TRBJ2-1): DTGVSQNPRHKITKRGQNVTFRCDPISEHNRLYWYRQTLGQGPEFLTYFQNEAQLEKSRLLSDRFSAERPKGSFSTLEIQRTEQGDSAMYLCASSFRTGTTGHEQFFGPGTRLTVL.

This rearrangement joins TRBV9 to TRBJ2-1, with 8 bases lining up with TRBD1. This CDR3 spans 15 amino acids. Losses at the gene ends were 3 bases for V and 9 bases for J; bases not matched to a gene: 11. Germline CDR1 reads SGDLS; CDR2 reads YYNGEE. The CDR3 sequence: CASSGVRGQVAEQFF. The CDR3 DNA sequence: TGTGCCAGCAGCGGAGTCCGGGGACAGGTAGCTGAGCAGTTCTTC.

This rearrangement joins TRBV4-1 to TRBJ2-1; TRBD2 matches 14 bases. Germline values: CDR1 MGHRA, CDR2 YSYEKL. CDR3 length: 16 residues. Germline trimming cut 5 bases from V and 7 bases from J; bases unmatched to any gene: 7. DNA for the CDR3: TGCGCCAGCAGCTACACTGGGACTAGCGGGAGAAATGAGCAGTTCTTC. This gives the protein CASSYTGTSGRNEQFF.

The chain carries TRBV19 and TRBJ2-2, with D possibly being TRBD1 (5 bases). Trimming stripped 3 bases from V and 6 bases from J, with 8 bases between. The length of the CDR3 is 13 residues. Germline V gene sequence: CDR1 LNHDA, CDR2 SQIVND (reference sequence). The CDR3 DNA sequence: TGTGCCAGTAGTATTACAGGCGCCGGGGAGCTGTTTTTT. Encoded protein: CASSITGAGELFF.

CDR3 protein: CSVCHSTRTDTQYF. The CDR3, as DNA: TGCAGCGTCTGTCATTCTACTCGCACAGATACGCAGTATTTT. The chain joins TRBV29-1 to TRBJ2-3; unclear D gene. This CDR3 has 14 amino acids. Trimming removed 6 bases at V and 1 base at J, with 14 bases between. CDR1 SQVTM and CDR2 ANQGSEA come from the germline V gene.

The rearrangement links TRBV4-3 to TRBJ2-7; 7 nucleotides match TRBD1. This CDR3 spans 15 amino acids. Germline CDR1 reads LGHNA; CDR2 reads YSLEER. V was pared by 2 bases and J by 0 bases, with 4 bases of the junction left unmatched. The CDR3 region is CASSQRPGGSYEQYF. In DNA form, the CDR3 reads TGCGCCAGCAGCCAAAGGCCAGGGGGCTCCTACGAGCAGTACTTC.

This chain uses TRBV5-1 with TRBJ1-1; D perhaps matches TRBD1 (5 bases). The V gene's germline CDR1 is SGHRS and CDR2 YFSETQ. The CDR3 is 16 amino acids. V shed 4 bases and J shed 0 bases, with 16 bases lying between them. CDR3 sequence reads: CASSSDEGALNTEAFF. The CDR3, as DNA: TGCGCCAGCAGCAGTGATGAAGGGGCTCTGAACACTGAAGCTTTCTTT.

The J gene is TRBJ2-1, the V gene TRBV6-5; 11 bases map to TRBD2. This CDR3 is built from 15 residues. The V gene's germline CDR1 is MNHEY and CDR2 SVGAGI. Unmatched junction bases numbered 4, after V lost 2 bases and J lost 7 bases. This CDR3 is CASSYPTSGINEQFF. CDR3 coding DNA: TGTGCCAGCAGTTACCCGACTAGCGGGATAAATGAGCAGTTCTTC.

The chain couples TRBV28 to TRBJ2-2, with D possibly being TRBD1 (6 bases). With 6 bases removed from V and 7 bases from J, the gap between germline ends came to 18 bases. The CDR3 has 15 residues. The V gene's germline CDR1 is MDHEN and CDR2 SYDVKM. The CDR3 DNA sequence: TGTGCCAGCAGCCACTCCGACCGCAGGGGCGGGGAGCTGTTTTTT. Translation: CASSHSDRRGGELFF.

The V gene is TRBV6-5, the J gene TRBJ2-7, with D possibly being TRBD1 (6 bases). Germline V gene sequence: CDR1 MNHEY, CDR2 SVGAGI. The CDR3 length is 14 residues. Trimming took off 5 bases at V and 2 bases at J, with 13 bases between the two ends. The CDR3 loop reads CASSRQVGTYEQYF. CDR3 DNA: TGTGCCAGCAGTCGACAGGTTGGAACCTACGAGCAGTACTTC.